Described below is a single TCR beta chain sequence and its context. This CDR3 spans 14 amino acids. Germline CDR1 and CDR2: KGHSH and LQKENI. The V segment lost 1 base and the J segment 8 bases; nucleotides outside the gene matches: 5. In the original analysis: Amplification of reference gene primers was used by the study to estimate nucleated cell counts. Measured with immunoSEQ multiplex PCR; TCRdb has only the in-frame clones, and not every one. V and J calls and clone size are as listed in that table; D and trimming were resolved from the DNA. Of 260,000 or so clones in the sample, about four fifths were seen once. This sample stems from a study of blood T cell repertoires in COVID-19. Study-wide background: From the United States, Italy and Spain came samples of acute and convalescent COVID-19. Sample material is recorded as cDNA or gDNA derived from T cells, B-cell-depleted T cells, or PBMCs.

The V gene is TRBV18, the J gene TRBJ2-1; 7 positions match TRBD1. The sequencing sample was made of peripheral blood. This TCR was sampled from a woman in her 70s with acute or convalescent COVID-19. CDR3 sequence: CASSPRAGGYEQFF. The CDR3 DNA sequence: TGTGCCAGCTCACCACGGGCAGGGGGTTATGAGCAGTTCTTC.